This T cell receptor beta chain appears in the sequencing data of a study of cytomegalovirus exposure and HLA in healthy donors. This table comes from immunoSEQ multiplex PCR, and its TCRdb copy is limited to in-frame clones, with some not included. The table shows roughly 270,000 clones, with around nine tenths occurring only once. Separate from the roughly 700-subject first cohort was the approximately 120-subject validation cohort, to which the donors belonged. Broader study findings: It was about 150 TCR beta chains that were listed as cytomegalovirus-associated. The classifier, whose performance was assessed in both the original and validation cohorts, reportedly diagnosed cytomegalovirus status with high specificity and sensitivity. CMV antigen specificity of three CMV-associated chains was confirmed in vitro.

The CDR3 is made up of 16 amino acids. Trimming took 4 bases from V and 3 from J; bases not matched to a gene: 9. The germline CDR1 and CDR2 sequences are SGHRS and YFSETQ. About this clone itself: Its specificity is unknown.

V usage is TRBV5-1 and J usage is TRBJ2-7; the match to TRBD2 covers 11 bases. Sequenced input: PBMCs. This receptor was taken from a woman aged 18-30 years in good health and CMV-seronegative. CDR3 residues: CASSTTPGLAVYEQYF. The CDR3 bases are TGCGCCAGCAGCACCACGCCGGGACTAGCGGTCTACGAGCAGTACTTC.